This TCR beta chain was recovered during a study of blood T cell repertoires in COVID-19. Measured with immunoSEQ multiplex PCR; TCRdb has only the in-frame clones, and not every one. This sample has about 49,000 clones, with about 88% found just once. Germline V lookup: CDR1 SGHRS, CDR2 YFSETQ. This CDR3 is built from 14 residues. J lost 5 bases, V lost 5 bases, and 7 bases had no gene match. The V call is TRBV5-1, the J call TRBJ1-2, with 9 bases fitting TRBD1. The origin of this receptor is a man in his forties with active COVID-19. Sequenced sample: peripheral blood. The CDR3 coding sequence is TGCGCCAGCAGTCCCCGGACAGGGGAATATGGCTACACCTTC. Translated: CASSPRTGEYGYTF.